A selection of T cell receptor beta chains follows, all from one sample in a study of Tregs in tolerant kidney transplant recipients. Sequencing was performed with immunoSEQ multiplex PCR; in TCRdb, only in-frame clones are kept and a portion is missing. The sample shows about 94,000 clones, more than 85% of them seen only once. This specimen consisted of CD4+ T cells from blood, obtained before the transplant. These receptors were obtained from a human donor who received a combined kidney and bone marrow transplant. Both conserved end residues are part of each CDR3. A D gene is named only where the DNA matches it firmly. Part of the rows lack a size; the others show once, few, many or a class for expanded clones.

cdr3_nt,cdr3_aa,d_call,clone_size,j_call,v_call
TGTGCCAGCAGCGTCGGAACAGGGGGCACAGATACGCAGTATTTT,CASSVGTGGTDTQYF,TRBD1,-,TRBJ2-3,TRBV9
TGCAGCGGACTTAGCGGGGTCGACTACGAGCAGTACTTC,CSGLSGVDYEQYF,TRBD2,-,TRBJ2-7,TRBV29-1
TGTGCCAGCAGCTTAGTTATGACAGGGGGCTATGGCTACACCTTC,CASSLVMTGGYGYTF,TRBD1,-,TRBJ1-2,TRBV7-2
TGCGCCAGCAGCTTGGGCCACTCCAGGGGGGAGCAGTACTTC,CASSLGHSRGEQYF,TRBD1,-,TRBJ2-7,TRBV5-1
TGTGCCAGCAGCTTAAAGAGGGTCTATGGCTACACCTTC,CASSLKRVYGYTF,-,-,TRBJ1-2,TRBV13
TGTGCCAGCAGCCTCCGTCCCCTCTTTTCTGGAAACACCATATATTTT,CASSLRPLFSGNTIYF,-,few,TRBJ1-3,TRBV14
TGTGCCAGCAGTTTATGGGGACAGGGAACGAGTTACGAGCAGTACTTC,CASSLWGQGTSYEQYF,TRBD1,-,TRBJ2-7,TRBV28
TGTGCCAGCAGCCCGGGACATGGATTTCCAGAGACCCAGTACTTC,CASSPGHGFPETQYF,-,-,TRBJ2-5,TRBV9
TGTGCCAGCAGTCCAAGCGGGAGGGCAGAGACCCAGTACTTC,CASSPSGRAETQYF,TRBD2,-,TRBJ2-5,TRBV25-1
TGTGCCAGCAGCTTGACAGGAACGAGGTCACCCCTCCACTTT,CASSLTGTRSPLHF,-,once,TRBJ1-6,TRBV6-5
TGTGCCAGCAGCTTAGGGGTCGGGACAATGAACACTGAAGCTTTCTTT,CASSLGVGTMNTEAFF,-,-,TRBJ1-1,TRBV7-9
TGTGCCAGCAGCGTAAGGTACTACACAGATACGCAGTATTTT,CASSVRYYTDTQYF,-,-,TRBJ2-3,TRBV9
TGTGCCTGGAGTGTTAAGGGGCCCCATGAAAAACTGTTTTTT,CAWSVKGPHEKLFF,-,-,TRBJ1-4,TRBV30
TGCAGTGCTCGGGCGGGGTCTGGCTACACCTTC,CSARAGSGYTF,-,-,TRBJ1-2,TRBV20-1
TGTGCCAGCAGCTGGGCCCCAGGGGGACGAGCCGGGGAGCTGTTTTTT,CASSWAPGGRAGELFF,TRBD1,-,TRBJ2-2,TRBV11-2
TGCGCCAGCAGCCAACGGACTAGCGGCTACAATGAGCAGTTCTTC,CASSQRTSGYNEQFF,TRBD2,-,TRBJ2-1,TRBV4-3
TGTGCCAGCTCACCTCCCGGACAGCCGACTTATGGCTACACCTTC,CASSPPGQPTYGYTF,-,-,TRBJ1-2,TRBV18
TGCGCCAGCAGCTACCGACAGGGAGGTTCCGGGGAGCTGTTTTTT,CASSYRQGGSGELFF,-,-,TRBJ2-2,TRBV5-1
TGTGCCAGCTCACTATCCACAGGGTCAGACCCCTACGAGCAGTACTTC,CASSLSTGSDPYEQYF,-,-,TRBJ2-7,TRBV18
TGTGCCAGCAGTGTAACAGGGCCTGGTTCCCCCCTCCACTTT,CASSVTGPGSPLHF,-,-,TRBJ1-6,TRBV6-1
TGCAGCGTTCTACTAGTTTACAATGAGCAGTTCTTC,CSVLLVYNEQFF,-,-,TRBJ2-1,TRBV29-1
TGTGCCAGCAGTTTTCTTAGGGGTCTCGAGCAGTACTTC,CASSFLRGLEQYF,-,-,TRBJ2-7,TRBV27
TGTGCCAGCAGCTTCCCTACGGGCTCCTACGAGCAGTACTTC,CASSFPTGSYEQYF,-,-,TRBJ2-7,TRBV13
TGTGCCAGCAGCTTGGGGGACAGGGAAGCCTACGAGCAGTACTTC,CASSLGDREAYEQYF,TRBD1,-,TRBJ2-7,TRBV5-6
TGTGCCAGCAGTGTAGAGATAAGCTCCTACGAGCAGTACTTC,CASSVEISSYEQYF,-,-,TRBJ2-7,TRBV6-4
TGTGCCAGCAGCCCCCGGGACAGCAATTCACCCCTCCACTTT,CASSPRDSNSPLHF,TRBD1,-,TRBJ1-6,TRBV6-6
TGTGCCAGTAGTATCCCCAGGGTTGAAAACACCATATATTTT,CASSIPRVENTIYF,-,-,TRBJ1-3,TRBV19
TGTGCCAGCAGCTTAGCGGGAGGTGCAGATACGCAGTATTTT,CASSLAGGADTQYF,-,-,TRBJ2-3,TRBV7-9
TGTGCCAGCAGTACTGACCCGTGGGGCAGGGGTGAAGCTTTCTTT,CASSTDPWGRGEAFF,-,once,TRBJ1-1,TRBV27
TGTGCCAGTAGGACTCGGACAGGGGATACGCAGTATTTT,CASRTRTGDTQYF,TRBD1,-,TRBJ2-3,TRBV19
TGTGCCAGCACCGAGGGACTAGCGGGAGTCGATACGCAGTATTTT,CASTEGLAGVDTQYF,TRBD2,-,TRBJ2-3,TRBV2
TGTGCCAGCAGCTTCGGGACTCCTGAGGTTGAGCAGTTCTTC,CASSFGTPEVEQFF,-,-,TRBJ2-1,TRBV11-1
TGTGCCAGCAGTTTATCAGGGAGGGGCCGAGGCACCGGGGAGCTGTTTTTT,CASSLSGRGRGTGELFF,TRBD2,-,TRBJ2-2,TRBV27
TGTGCCATCTCGGGGGGCCCACAGTACAATGAGCAGTTCTTC,CAISGGPQYNEQFF,-,-,TRBJ2-1,TRBV10-3
TGTGCCAGCAGCTACCGAGGTAGCGGGAGATACGAGCAGTACTTC,CASSYRGSGRYEQYF,TRBD2,-,TRBJ2-7,TRBV7-9
TGTGCCACCCACAGGGTATCTGGAAACACCATATATTTT,CATHRVSGNTIYF,-,-,TRBJ1-3,TRBV13
TGCGCCAGCAGTGCTAGCGGGCCCTACAATGAGCAGTTCTTC,CASSASGPYNEQFF,TRBD2,-,TRBJ2-1,TRBV5-1
TGTGCCATAAAGACCGGGACACTCCCATCCTACGAGCAGTACTTC,CAIKTGTLPSYEQYF,-,-,TRBJ2-7,TRBV10-3
TGTGCCAGCGAGAACGCAGGGAACACTGAAGCTTTCTTT,CASENAGNTEAFF,-,few,TRBJ1-1,TRBV5-5
TGTGCCAGCGGGAGGACAGGGGTAACGCAGCAGTACTTC,CASGRTGVTQQYF,TRBD1,once,TRBJ2-7,TRBV6-5